The 14 T cell receptor beta chains in this list originate from one sample, sequenced in a study of blood T cell repertoires in COVID-19. Clones were read by immunoSEQ multiplex PCR, and TCRdb kept only the in-frame ones, dropping some. The table shows under 95,000 clones, with approximately 90% occurring only once. Sequences were obtained from peripheral blood. The source is a man aged 55-75 years with acute or convalescent COVID-19.

V gene TRBV7-2 combines with J gene TRBJ2-3; maybe TRBD1 (8 bases). This CDR3 is built from 19 residues. V lost 0 bases, J lost 8 bases, and 27 bases lay in between. Germline-derived CDR1 and CDR2 are SGHTA and FQGNSA. The CDR3: CASSLAKWTGREPQGTQYF. The CDR3 DNA follows: TGTGCCAGCAGCTTAGCGAAGTGGACAGGGAGGGAGCCACAGGGTACGCAGTATTTT.

V and J are TRBV27 and TRBJ1-1; no clear D. The CDR3 runs 14 residues. CDR1 MNHEY and CDR2 SMNVEV come from the germline V gene (reference sequence). The V end was cut by 5 bases, the J end by 1 base, with 11 bases between. CDR3 residues: CASSHHEQNTEAFF. The CDR3 nucleotides are TGTGCCAGCAGTCACCATGAACAGAACACTGAAGCTTTCTTT.

J is TRBJ1-2 and V is TRBV18; 9 nucleotides match TRBD1. Germline CDR1 and CDR2: KGHSH and LQKENI. The J segment lost 5 bases and the V segment lost 0 bases, leaving 1 base of the junction unmatched. This CDR3 comprises 14 residues. As DNA, the CDR3 is TGTGCCAGCTCACCACCGGGGACAGGGTATGGCTACACCTTC. Amino acids: CASSPPGTGYGYTF. Drawing the rest from reference TRBV18 and TRBJ1-2, the complete variable domain is NAGVMQNPRHLVRRRGQEARLRCSPMKGHSHVYWYRQLPEEGLKFMVYLQKENIIDESGMPKERFSAEFPKEGPSILRIQQVVRGDSAAYFCASSPPGTGYGYTFGSGTRLTVV.

The J gene is TRBJ2-7, the V gene TRBV28, with TRBD2 as a possible D gene (5 bases). The germline V gene has CDR1 MDHEN and CDR2 SYDVKM. Between the trimmed V and J ends, which lost 8 bases and 5 bases, there was a span of 13 bases. The CDR3 extends over 12 amino acids. Written as DNA, the CDR3 is TGTGCCAGCTCCAGCCCCGGGAACGAGCAGTACTTC. Encoded protein: CASSSPGNEQYF.

This clone was counted once. The rearrangement joins TRBV29-1 to TRBJ2-7, with 9 bases lining up with TRBD1. This CDR3 spans 12 amino acids. Germline assignment: CDR1 SQVTM and CDR2 ANQGSEA. V trimming: 6 bases; J trimming: 4 bases; junction bases outside the gene matches: 4. This CDR3 reads CSVSGTGYEQYF. CDR3 nucleotides: TGCAGCGTCTCCGGGACAGGGTACGAGCAGTACTTC.

Note on this clone: This same CDR3 is encoded by further DNA sequences in the sample. V usage is TRBV10-2 and J usage is TRBJ1-6; the D gene is possibly TRBD1 (6 bases). The ends were cut back, 2 bases at V and 9 bases at J, with 8 bases in the middle. The CDR3 covers 13 residues. Germline V gene data show CDR1 as WSHSY and CDR2 as SAAADI. In nucleotides, the CDR3 is TGCGCCAGCAGTGAGCAAGGGGGTTCACCCCTCCACTTT. It specifies CASSEQGGSPLHF.

The chain employs TRBV13 and TRBJ1-2; 11 bases match TRBD1. Trimming cost V 0 bases and J 4 bases; bases outside gene matches: 4. CDR3 length equals 16 residues. Germline V lookup: CDR1 PRHDT, CDR2 FYEKMQ (reference sequence). The CDR3 here is CASSLGLGQGAYGYTF. The CDR3 nucleotides read TGTGCCAGCAGCTTAGGCCTCGGACAGGGGGCCTATGGCTACACCTTC.

This clone has only one observation. This CDR3 is CASSGQGSPEAFF. In DNA, the CDR3 is TGTGCCAGCAGTGGACAGGGCTCCCCTGAAGCTTTCTTT. The rearrangement uses TRBV2 and TRBJ1-1; 7 bases line up with TRBD1. CDR1 and CDR2 (germline): SNHLY, FYNNEI. V shed 4 bases, J shed 6 bases, and the junction held 5 bases outside the gene matches. CDR3 length: 13 amino acids. The entire variable domain, with the rest obtained from reference TRBV2 and TRBJ1-1, is as follows: EPEVTQTPSHQVTQMGQEVILRCVPISNHLYFYWYRQILGQKVEFLVSFYNNEISEKSEIFDDQFSVERPDGSNFTLKIRSTKLEDSAMYFCASSGQGSPEAFFGQGTRLTVV.

V usage is TRBV4-3 and J usage is TRBJ1-4; 10 bases agree with TRBD1. Losses at the gene ends were 4 bases for V and 5 bases for J; bases not matched to a gene: 7. The CDR3 totals 16 residues. From germline, CDR1 is LGHNA and CDR2 YSLEER. The CDR3, as DNA: TGCGCCAGCAGCCCTCGTTGGGACAGGGGAAATGAAAAACTGTTTTTT. Its translation: CASSPRWDRGNEKLFF.

This clone appeared once. The J gene is TRBJ1-2, the V gene TRBV7-6; 8 positions match TRBD1. Germline V CDR1 and CDR2: SGHVS, FNYEAQ. The CDR3 loop spans 17 amino acids. With V trimmed by 5 bases and J by 1 base, 12 bases remained unmatched. The CDR3, as DNA: TGTGCCAGCAGCCCCACCAGTCCAGGGGGCCTTAACTATGGCTACACCTTC. It encodes CASSPTSPGGLNYGYTF.

The V and J genes are TRBV5-1 and TRBJ1-1; 8 bases fit TRBD1. V was clipped by 1 base and J by 4 bases; unmatched bases: 6. Germline-derived CDR1 and CDR2 are SGHRS and YFSETQ. The CDR3 is made up of 15 amino acids. CDR3 residues: CASSLSGQGATEAFF. DNA of the CDR3: TGCGCCAGCAGCTTGTCTGGACAGGGCGCCACTGAAGCTTTCTTT.

The chain joins TRBV5-6 to TRBJ1-3; D perhaps matches TRBD1 (6 bases). Per the germline V gene, CDR1 is SGHDT and CDR2 is YYEEEE. V gave up 4 bases and J gave up 0 bases, with 11 bases separating them. The CDR3 is 15 amino acids. The chain's CDR3 is CASSLQGTSGNTIYF. CDR3 DNA: TGTGCCAGCAGCCTCCAGGGGACCTCTGGAAACACCATATATTTT.

A single count supports this clone. The genes are TRBV3-1 (or the pseudogene TRBV3-2) and TRBJ2-2, with D possibly matching TRBD2 (5 bases). With 5 bases removed from V and 2 bases from J, the gap between germline ends came to 12 bases. Germline CDR1 is LGHDT and CDR2 is YNNKEL (reference sequence). There are 15 residues in the CDR3. CDR3 loop: CASSSRTVNTGELFF. CDR3 nucleotides: TGTGCCAGCAGCTCCCGGACTGTAAACACCGGGGAGCTGTTTTTT.

This chain uses TRBV6-1 with TRBJ1-2, with D tentatively TRBD1 (6 bases). V was shortened by 0 bases and J by 0 bases, with 11 bases between the two germline ends. The CDR3 consists of 16 residues. Germline CDR1 MNHNS, CDR2 SASEGT. CDR3 region: CASSEARTATNYGYTF. The CDR3 DNA reads as TGTGCCAGCAGTGAAGCAAGGACAGCGACTAACTATGGCTACACCTTC.